Listed below are T cell receptor beta chains from one sample, sequenced in a study of naive and memory T cell subsets. TCRdb analysed the UMI-ligation and nested PCR reads with MiXCR anew, one entry per CDR3 protein. The table shows about 1,400 distinct CDR3 sequences, with approximately 7.8% occurring only once. The specimen was CD8+ TEMRA cells from blood. Source of these receptors: a human donor in good health. CDR3s include the opening cysteine and the closing phenylalanine or tryptophan. The D gene is left open where the match is weak. Clone size is given for some rows only: seen once, a few or many times, or a class if the clone is expanded.

v_gene	abundance	j_gene	d_gene	CDR3nt	CDR3aa
TRBV11-2	many	TRBJ2-7	TRBD1	TGTGCCAGCAGCCCAGGGACAGGTATAGCCTACGAGCAGTACTTC	CASSPGTGIAYEQYF
TRBV27	few	TRBJ1-2	TRBD1	TGTGCCAGCAGTTTACGGACAGGGTTGCGCGGCTACACCTTC	CASSLRTGLRGYTF
TRBV28	NA	TRBJ2-1	TRBD2	TGTGCCAGCAGTGGACGGACTAGCGGGAGAGACAATGAGCAGTTCTTC	CASSGRTSGRDNEQFF
TRBV5-1	NA	TRBJ2-5	TRBD2	TGCGCCAGCAGCTTGGGACTAGCGGGAGAAGAGACCCAGTACTTC	CASSLGLAGEETQYF
TRBV7-8	few	TRBJ2-7	NA	TGTGCCAGCAGCTCCGGACTGATCTCCTACGAGCAGTACTTC	CASSSGLISYEQYF
TRBV9	NA	TRBJ2-7	TRBD1	TGTGCCAGCAGCGTGGGACAGGGTGGGTACGAGCAGTACTTC	CASSVGQGGYEQYF
TRBV2	NA	TRBJ2-7	NA	TGTGCCAGCAGCCACGGGACGGCCTCCTACGAGCAGTACTTC	CASSHGTASYEQYF
TRBV4-1	many	TRBJ1-6	NA	TGCGCCAGCAGCCAAGGGGCAGGAGACAATTCACCCCTCCACTTT	CASSQGAGDNSPLHF
TRBV29-1	medium-sized	TRBJ1-1	NA	TGCAGCGTTGAGCGGAACCGTGAAGCTTTCTTT	CSVERNREAFF
TRBV7-9	many	TRBJ2-5	NA	TGTGCCAGCAGCCCTAGGATGGGACCGTCAGAGGTGGTGACCCAGTACTTC	CASSPRMGPSEVVTQYF
TRBV20-1	medium-sized	TRBJ2-2	TRBD2	TGCAGTGCTAGGTTAGCGGGAGACACCGGGGAGCTGTTTTTT	CSARLAGDTGELFF
TRBV18	few	TRBJ2-1	NA	TGTGCCAGCTCACCACCGTTACAGGACTACAATGAGCAGTTCTTC	CASSPPLQDYNEQFF
TRBV5-1	many	TRBJ2-6	TRBD1	TGCGCCAGCAGCTGGGTCGGGCAAGGGGGCGCTTCTGGGGCCAACGTCCTGACTTTC	CASSWVGQGGASGANVLTF
TRBV4-3	NA	TRBJ1-2	NA	TGCGCCAGCAGCCAAGATAGGGCGGGGGCGAAGGGCTACACCTTC	CASSQDRAGAKGYTF
TRBV27	many	TRBJ2-3	NA	TGTGCCAGCAGTTTATCTGGCGGAAGCACAGATACGCAGTATTTT	CASSLSGGSTDTQYF
TRBV11-2	medium-sized	TRBJ2-1	NA	TGTGCCAGCAGCTTAGATTACGGCTCCGGTGAGCAGTTCTTC	CASSLDYGSGEQFF
TRBV6-4	few	TRBJ2-3	TRBD2	TGTGCCAGCAGCGAGACTAGCGGGAGGGCAGATACGCAGTATTTT	CASSETSGRADTQYF
TRBV28	large	TRBJ1-5	TRBD1	TGTGCCAGCAGTCCCTGGGACAGGGGAATTCCAAGCAATCAGCCCCAGCATTTT	CASSPWDRGIPSNQPQHF
TRBV12-3/TRBV12-4	NA	TRBJ2-2	TRBD2	TGTGCCAGCATGCCAGCGGGAGGATGGACCGGGGAGCTGTTTTTT	CASMPAGGWTGELFF
TRBV10-3	NA	TRBJ1-5	NA	TGTGCCATCAGTGAGAGTTTGAGTCAGCCCCAGCATTTT	CAISESLSQPQHF
TRBV10-1	many	TRBJ2-7	NA	TGCGCCAGCAGTGAGAACGAGCAGTACTTC	CASSENEQYF
TRBV4-1	many	TRBJ2-5	NA	TGCGCCAGCAGCCAAGGGGCACGGTACCAAGAGACCCAGTACTTC	CASSQGARYQETQYF
TRBV6-1	NA	TRBJ2-7	NA	TGTGCCAGCAAAACAGGGTATGGCGAGCAGTACTTC	CASKTGYGEQYF
TRBV7-9	NA	TRBJ1-6	NA	TGTGCCAGCAGCCCCACTGAGGCCGGGTATTCACCCCTCCACTTT	CASSPTEAGYSPLHF
TRBV29-1	many	TRBJ1-2	NA	TGCAGCGCTGGGTCGGACACACATGGCTACACCTTC	CSAGSDTHGYTF
TRBV6-1	many	TRBJ1-6	NA	TGTGCCAGCAGTGAAGCAGAGTTTTCACCCCTCCACTTT	CASSEAEFSPLHF
TRBV4-3	medium-sized	TRBJ2-6	NA	TGCGCCAGCAGCCAAGCCAGGGGTGGGGCCAACGTCCTGACTTTC	CASSQARGGANVLTF
TRBV7-8	NA	TRBJ1-1	TRBD1	TGTGCCAGCAGCGCTAGAATGTCGGGACAGCACACTGAAGCTTTCTTT	CASSARMSGQHTEAFF
TRBV7-9	many	TRBJ2-7	TRBD1	TGTGCCAGCAGCATAGACAGGGGGCGATCCTACGAGCAGTACTTC	CASSIDRGRSYEQYF
TRBV29-1	many	TRBJ2-3	NA	TGCAGCGTTGATAATCTTGGGCCACGCACAGATACGCAGTATTTT	CSVDNLGPRTDTQYF
TRBV19	few	TRBJ1-6	TRBD1	TGTGCCAGTAGTATCGGGACAGATAATTCACCCCTCCACTTT	CASSIGTDNSPLHF
TRBV20-1	NA	TRBJ2-4	NA	TGCAGTGCTAGAGATTTAGGGGGACCCCTTAATCAAGTCGTTCAGTACTTC	CSARDLGGPLNQVVQYF
TRBV6-6	once	TRBJ2-4	TRBD1	TGTGCCAGCAGAGGACAGGACTTAGCCAAAAACATTCAGTACTTC	CASRGQDLAKNIQYF
TRBV7-2	few	TRBJ2-7	TRBD2	TGTGCCAGCAGCTCCGGACTAGCGAAGTACGAGCAGTACTTC	CASSSGLAKYEQYF
TRBV6-5	few	TRBJ2-2	NA	TGTGCCAGCAGTTACACCAACACGAACACCGGGGAGCTGTTTTTT	CASSYTNTNTGELFF